This T cell receptor beta chain was obtained from a study of response to subunit inactivated influenza vaccine. General study points: After each seasonal influenza vaccination, few new T cells are recruited, the authors suggested.

TCRdb processed the RT-PCR reads anew with MiXCR; each CDR3 protein has one entry. The sample yields 450,000 to 600,000 distinct CDR3 sequences, about 15% seen once. This clonotype was counted between two and nine times. The target antigen is unknown. The source material was CD4+ T cells sorted from PBMCs, sampled roughly 24 months after vaccination. The sequence was obtained from a man aged 50 to 75 who received an inactivated influenza vaccine.

CDR3 coding DNA: TGTGCCAGCACCATTGGTGGGGGCGCCCCTGGAAACACCATATATTTT. Amino acid sequence: CASTIGGGAPGNTIYF. The chain links TRBV28 to TRBJ1-3; TRBD1 might be the D (6 bases). The CDR3 loop spans 16 amino acids. The V gene's germline CDR1 is MDHEN and CDR2 SYDVKM. V shed 7 bases and J shed 2 bases, with 18 bases lying between them. Variable domain in full (rest from reference TRBV28 and TRBJ1-3): DVKVTQSSRYLVKRTGEKVFLECVQDMDHENMFWYRQDPGLGLRLIYFSYDVKMKEKGDIPEGYSVSREKKERFSLILESASTNQTSMYLCASTIGGGAPGNTIYFGEGSWLTVV.